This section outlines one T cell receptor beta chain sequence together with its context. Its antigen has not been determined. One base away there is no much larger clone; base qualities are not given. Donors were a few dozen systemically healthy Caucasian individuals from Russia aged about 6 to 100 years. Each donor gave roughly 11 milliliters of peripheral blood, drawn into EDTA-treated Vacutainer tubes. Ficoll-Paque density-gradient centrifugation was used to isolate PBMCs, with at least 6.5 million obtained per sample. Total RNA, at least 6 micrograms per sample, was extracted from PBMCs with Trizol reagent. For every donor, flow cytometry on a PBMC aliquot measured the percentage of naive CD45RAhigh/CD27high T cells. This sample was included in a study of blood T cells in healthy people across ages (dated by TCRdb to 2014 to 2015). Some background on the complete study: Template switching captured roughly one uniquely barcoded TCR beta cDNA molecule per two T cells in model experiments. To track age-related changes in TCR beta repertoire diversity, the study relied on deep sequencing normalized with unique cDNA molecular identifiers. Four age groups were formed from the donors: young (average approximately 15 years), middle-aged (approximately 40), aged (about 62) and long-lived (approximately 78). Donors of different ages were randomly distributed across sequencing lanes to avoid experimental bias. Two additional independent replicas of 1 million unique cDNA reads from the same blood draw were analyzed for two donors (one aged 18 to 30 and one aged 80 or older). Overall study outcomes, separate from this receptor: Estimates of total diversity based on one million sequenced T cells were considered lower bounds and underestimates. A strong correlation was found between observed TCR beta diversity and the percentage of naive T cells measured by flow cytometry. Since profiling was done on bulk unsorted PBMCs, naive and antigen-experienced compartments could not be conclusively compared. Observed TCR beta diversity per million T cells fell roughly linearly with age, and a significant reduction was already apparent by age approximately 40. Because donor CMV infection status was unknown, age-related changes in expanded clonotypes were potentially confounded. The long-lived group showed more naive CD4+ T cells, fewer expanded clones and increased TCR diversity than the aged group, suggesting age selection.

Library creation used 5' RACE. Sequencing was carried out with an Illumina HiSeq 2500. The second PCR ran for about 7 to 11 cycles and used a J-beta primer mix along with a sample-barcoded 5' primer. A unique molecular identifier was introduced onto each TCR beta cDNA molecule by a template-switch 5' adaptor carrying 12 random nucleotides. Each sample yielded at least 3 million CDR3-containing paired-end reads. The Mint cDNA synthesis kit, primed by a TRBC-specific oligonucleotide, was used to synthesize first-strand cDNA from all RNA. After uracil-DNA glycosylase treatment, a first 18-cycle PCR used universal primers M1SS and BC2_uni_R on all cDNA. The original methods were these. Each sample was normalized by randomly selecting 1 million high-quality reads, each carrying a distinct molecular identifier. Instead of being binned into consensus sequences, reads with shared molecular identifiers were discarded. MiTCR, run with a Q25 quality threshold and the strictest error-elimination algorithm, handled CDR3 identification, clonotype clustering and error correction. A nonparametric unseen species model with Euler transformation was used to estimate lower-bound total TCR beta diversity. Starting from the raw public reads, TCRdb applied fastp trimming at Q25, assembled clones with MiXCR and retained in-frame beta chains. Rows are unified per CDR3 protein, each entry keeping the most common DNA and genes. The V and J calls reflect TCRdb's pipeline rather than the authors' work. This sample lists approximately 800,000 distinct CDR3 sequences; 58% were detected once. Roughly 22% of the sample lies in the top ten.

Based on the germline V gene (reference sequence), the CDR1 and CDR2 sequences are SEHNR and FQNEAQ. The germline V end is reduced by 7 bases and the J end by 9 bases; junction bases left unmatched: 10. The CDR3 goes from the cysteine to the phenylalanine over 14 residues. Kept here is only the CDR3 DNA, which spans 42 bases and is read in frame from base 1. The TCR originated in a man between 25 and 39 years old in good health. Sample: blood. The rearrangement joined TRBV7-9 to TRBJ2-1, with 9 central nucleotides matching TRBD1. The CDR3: CASTRTGDGGEQFF. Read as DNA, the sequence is TGTGCCAGCACTAGGACAGGGGATGGTGGTGAGCAGTTCTTC. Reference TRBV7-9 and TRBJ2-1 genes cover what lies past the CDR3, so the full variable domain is DTGVSQNPRHKITKRGQNVTFRCDPISEHNRLYWYRQTLGQGPEFLTYFQNEAQLEKSRLLSDRFSAERPKGSFSTLEIQRTEQGDSAMYLCASTRTGDGGEQFFGPGTRLTVL.